The following is a T cell receptor (beta chain) sequence with its context. Antigen unknown. This table comes from immunoSEQ multiplex PCR, and its TCRdb copy is limited to in-frame clones, with some not included. The sample yields over 2 million clones, 95% seen once. CDR3 length: 16 residues. V gave up 0 bases and J gave up 6 bases, with 15 bases separating them. Germline lookup yields CDR1 MGHRA and CDR2 YSYEKL. The data derive from a study of shared clonotypes between healthy human individuals. Study-wide points: Larger richness was generally estimated for naive than memory subsets. Non-shared clonotypes showed lower generation probabilities than clonotypes common to all four donors.

This sequence joins TRBV4-1 and TRBJ2-1, with D perhaps TRBD1 (6 bases). Sequenced input: naive CD4+ T cells sorted from blood. The subset was: CD45RA+ positively selected. The receptor was derived from a man between 18 and 29 years old in good health. Here the CDR3 reads CASSQDQQGARNEQFF. CDR3 sequence (DNA): TGCGCCAGCAGCCAAGATCAACAGGGTGCCCGCAATGAGCAGTTCTTC.